The clone carrying this T cell receptor beta chain showed up just a few times. Its antigen is not known. CDR3 length: 13 residues. The germline V gene encodes CDR1 LGHNA and CDR2 YNFKEQ. Trimming took 1 base from V and 6 from J, leaving 10 bases between them. This sample is drawn from a study of T-cell memory formation after mild COVID-19. Overall study: TCR clusters showed largely donor specificity. Study-level findings and limits: CD4/CD8 balance characterized clones contracting day 15 to 85, and CD4+ skew characterized later expanders. The authors left the SARS-CoV-2 specificity of second-wave clones peaking on day 37 unconfirmed. Mostly located in CM and EM were contracting CD4+ clones, with contracting CD8+ clones located in EMRA.

TCRdb independently ran MiXCR on the 5' RACE reads; one entry per CDR3 protein. Among around 250,000 distinct CDR3 sequences listed, roughly 17% were seen once. This TCR was sampled from a man aged 18 to 29 who had mild COVID-19 (a few samples of this study predate the infection). Cell type and time point are not known. The V gene is TRBV4-2, the J gene TRBJ2-7, with D unclear. What was sequenced was PBMCs or a T cell subset sorted from them (not recorded which). The CDR3: CASSQVVGSEQYV. CDR3 DNA: TGTGCCAGCAGCCAAGTCGTCGGGTCCGAGCAGTACGTC.